This T cell receptor beta chain emerged from a study of cytomegalovirus exposure and HLA in healthy donors (dated by TCRdb to about 2017). About the study as a whole: According to a later analysis, one platform produced both the 120 validation repertoires and the approximately 660 repertoires of the first cohort. The aim of the study was to test whether cataloging public T cell receptors could identify signatures of past pathogen exposure. In addition to the first cohort of 666 subjects, a separate validation cohort of approximately 120 different subjects was used. To predict cytomegalovirus infection status, the study combined high-throughput TCR immunosequencing, statistical association of individual TCRs with disease status, and machine learning.

What the study reported, not specific to this receptor: In vitro tests confirmed that a few of the cytomegalovirus-associated TCR beta chains recognize cytomegalovirus antigens. In both the original and validation cohorts, the classifier was reported to diagnose cytomegalovirus status with high specificity and sensitivity. A later analysis found that TCRs clustered in the first cohort also tended to co-occur in the 100 to 150 validation repertoires, with approximately 94% of cluster scores above 0. A total of about 180 TCR beta chains were listed by the study as associated with cytomegalovirus. It was suggested by the authors that the approach could potentially be generalized to other disease states and immunological phenotypes. Most TCR sequences were seen in very few donors, while some public TCRs were found in many individuals. A later analysis had no HLA typing for the validation cohort, so co-occurrence there was scored across all 120 repertoires.

With regard to this clone: Its antigen remains unidentified. No much larger clone exists at a distance of one base, and base qualities are not known.

Library generation was performed with the immunoSEQ multiplex PCR assay. The paper's processing steps were these. A statistical classification framework was built to diagnose cytomegalovirus status from the catalog of TCR beta chain sequences. The table comes from immuneACCESS by way of TCRdb, which keeps in-frame sequences with V and J called. Part of the clones is missing from these tables; in studies checked, under half for an unresolved V gene and the rest for unknown reasons. The DNA was the basis for D and trimming; V, J and clone size are from that table. This sample holds some 100,000 clones; roughly 82% were observed only once. The top ten clones comprise under 5% of the sample. Donors formed part of the validation cohort, which comprised 120 subjects and was distinct from the first cohort of 690 or so subjects. The receptor's source is a man between 18 and 35 years old in good health and CMV-seronegative. Sequencing input: PBMCs.

The DNA reads as follows: TGTGCCAGCAGCTTGGCCAGGGCCCCGGGTGAAAAACTGTTTTTT. Translated, this is CASSLARAPGEKLFF. The chain joins TRBV5-6 to TRBJ1-4; D gene: possibly TRBD1, on 5 matching bases. CDR1 and CDR2, per the germline V gene, are SGHDT and YYEEEE. The CDR3 holds 15 amino acids from the cysteine to the phenylalanine. Only CDR3 DNA is held: 45 bases, read in frame from base 1. V lost 0 bases and J lost 7 bases; the stretch between them is 13 bases long.